This TCR beta chain was sequenced during a study of PD-1 blockade in classical Hodgkin lymphoma. Study background: A 3 mg/kg intravenous dose of nivolumab was received by patients every 2 weeks. General study results and limits: CD4+ TCR diversity, unlike CD8+, rose significantly by C4D1.

TCRdb's copy holds only in-frame clones and misses some; the assay was immunoSEQ multiplex PCR. The table has roughly 28,000 clones, about 91% seen once. As concerns this clone: Its target is not known.

The germline CDR1 and CDR2 sequences are SGDLS and YYNGEE. The V and J ends lost 3 bases and 3 bases, in that order; junction bases with no gene match: 5. The CDR3 runs to 14 residues. All patients experienced relapse after autologous stem cell transplantation, and brentuximab vedotin exposure was variable. The CD8+ T cells came from thawed PBMCs through magnetic negative selection. Classifying best responses yielded complete response, partial response or progressive disease. The gene calls are TRBV9 and TRBJ2-5, with 7 bases that match TRBD1. This sequence originates from a human donor with classical Hodgkin lymphoma. Sequencing used CD8+ T cells from blood, obtained at baseline. CDR3 sequence reads: CASSAQGWEETQYF. The CDR3 DNA reads as TGTGCCAGCAGCGCACAGGGGTGGGAAGAGACCCAGTACTTC.